One sample yielded the 22 T cell receptor beta chains listed below, sequenced in a study of early T cells in non-severe SARS-CoV-2 infection. TCRdb fed the 5' RACE reads into MiXCR, producing one record per CDR3 protein. Of tens of thousands of distinct CDR3 sequences listed, less than 9.5% are singletons. The sequenced material came from whole blood. These receptors came from an adult who was a healthcare worker with PCR-confirmed SARS-CoV-2 infection or an uninfected control (not recorded which).

This clonotype was counted many times. The genes are TRBV20-1 and TRBJ2-7; 7 nucleotides agree with TRBD1. This CDR3 has 11 residues. V lost 0 bases, J lost 7 bases, and 0 bases stayed unmatched. The germline V gene has CDR1 DFQATT and CDR2 SNEGSKA (reference sequence). The CDR3 loop reads CSAREDREQYF. For the CDR3, the DNA is TGCAGTGCTAGAGAGGACAGGGAGCAGTACTTC.

V is TRBV9 and J is TRBJ2-3, with D perhaps matching TRBD1 or TRBD2 (5 bases each). The CDR3 extends over 15 amino acids. Germline loops: CDR1 SGDLS, CDR2 YYNGEE. V dropped 0 bases and J dropped 7 bases, with 15 bases sitting between them. For the CDR3, the DNA is TGTGCCAGCAGCGTAGTGGGGGATTCAAGAAATACGCAGTATTTT. Its translation: CASSVVGDSRNTQYF. The entire variable domain, with the rest obtained from reference TRBV9 and TRBJ2-3, is as follows: DSGVTQTPKHLITATGQRVTLRCSPRSGDLSVYWYQQSLDQGLQFLIQYYNGEERAKGNILERFSAQQFPDLHSELNLSSLELGDSALYFCASSVVGDSRNTQYFGPGTRLTVL.

This chain joins TRBV27 and TRBJ2-7; the D is unclear. The CDR3 runs 13 residues. CDR1 and CDR2 (germline): MNHEY, SMNVEV (reference sequence). Trimming removed 5 bases from V and 3 bases from J, with 11 bases in between. CDR3 nucleotides: TGTGCCAGCAGTCGACGGATCGACTACGAGCAGTACTTC. Translation gives CASSRRIDYEQYF.

The table lists this clonotype with a few counts. This sequence joins TRBV20-1 and TRBJ2-2; tentative D call: TRBD1 (5 bases). V shed 5 bases and J shed 1 base, with 11 bases lying between them. The CDR3 runs to 14 residues. CDR1 is DFQATT and CDR2 is SNEGSKA in the germline V gene (reference sequence). CDR3 in DNA: TGCAGTGCTCGCCCGACAGAGAACACCGGGGAGCTGTTTTTT. It is translated as CSARPTENTGELFF.

This clonotype was recorded at least ten times. Written as DNA, the CDR3 is TGTGCCAGCAGCCCGCAGGGGCCCCTCTCTGGGGCCAACGTCCTGACTTTC. Protein product: CASSPQGPLSGANVLTF. This chain links TRBV7-9 with TRBJ2-6, with a tentative D call TRBD1 (6 bases). CDR3 size: 17 residues. V was trimmed by 5 bases and J by 0 bases, leaving 14 bases between them. Germline loops: CDR1 SEHNR, CDR2 FQNEAQ (reference sequence).

The chain combines TRBV6-5 with TRBJ2-4, with a tentative D call TRBD1 (6 bases). The CDR3 covers 16 residues. Trimming removed 2 bases from V and 6 bases from J, with 17 bases in between. Germline V lookup: CDR1 MNHEY, CDR2 SVGAGI. Written as DNA, the CDR3 is TGTGCCAGCAGTTACGGGGGCCAGGGAACAGGAAACATTCAGTACTTC. It encodes CASSYGGQGTGNIQYF.

There are many counts of this clonotype. V gene TRBV5-6 combines with J gene TRBJ1-2; 11 bases are a match to TRBD1. Losses at the gene ends were 4 bases for V and 8 bases for J; bases not matched to a gene: 7. The CDR3 totals 14 residues. From germline, CDR1 is SGHDT and CDR2 YYEEEE. CDR3 in amino acids: CASSLGQGARGYTF. CDR3 in DNA: TGTGCCAGCAGCCTTGGACAGGGGGCGAGAGGCTACACCTTC.

This sequence joins TRBV6-5 and TRBJ2-1; D is unclear. CDR1 is MNHEY, CDR2 SVGAGI, per germline. The CDR3 is made up of 14 amino acids. Deletions cut 0 bases from V and 8 bases from J, with 11 bases between. CDR3 bases: TGTGCCAGCAGTTACTCGGAAGCTCGGGATGAGCAGTTCTTC. Translation gives CASSYSEARDEQFF.

The sample holds a few counts of this clonotype. CDR3 region: CSVVDGRADTQYF. CDR3 bases: TGCAGCGTTGTCGACGGGAGGGCAGATACGCAGTATTTT. The chain employs TRBV29-1 and TRBJ2-3; TRBD2 aligns across 8 bases. This CDR3 has 13 amino acids. Germline values: CDR1 SQVTM, CDR2 ANQGSEA. The V and J ends lost 4 bases and 4 bases, in that order; junction bases with no gene match: 4.

This clonotype was found many times. The rearrangement joins TRBV10-3 to TRBJ1-2; 11 positions agree with TRBD1. This CDR3 spans 14 amino acids. The germline V gene encodes CDR1 ENHRY and CDR2 SYGVKD. Trimming at V came to 5 bases and at J to 4 bases, leaving 3 bases not matched to a gene. The CDR3 protein is CAISTGTGGYGYTF. In nucleotides, the CDR3 is TGTGCCATCAGTACCGGGACAGGGGGCTATGGCTACACCTTC.

This clonotype was counted a few times. The chain combines TRBV2 with TRBJ2-1; D is possibly TRBD2 (6 bases). The germline V gene encodes CDR1 SNHLY and CDR2 FYNNEI. The CDR3 runs to 18 residues. Trimming removed 0 bases from V and 3 bases from J, with 18 bases in between. CDR3 sequence reads: CASSEAGLSARGYNEQFF. CDR3 sequence (DNA): TGTGCCAGCAGTGAAGCGGGACTTTCGGCCCGGGGCTACAATGAGCAGTTCTTC.

Note on this clonotype: The junction departs from germline at one end; a sequencing error may be responsible. V gene TRBV20-1 combines with J gene TRBJ2-1; no clear D. The length of the CDR3 is 13 residues. Germline lookup yields CDR1 DFQATT and CDR2 SNEGSKA (reference sequence). The CDR3 region is CRARAVGSFEQFF. In DNA form, the CDR3 reads TGCAGAGCTAGAGCTGTCGGTAGTTTTGAGCAGTTCTTC.

This clonotype occurred many times. The chain recombines TRBV6-5 with TRBJ2-5; 11 nucleotides agree with TRBD2. The germline V gene encodes CDR1 MNHEY and CDR2 SVGAGI. The CDR3 is made up of 15 amino acids. V was clipped by 5 bases and J by 4 bases; unmatched bases: 6. The CDR3 loop reads CASSVSGRAGETQYF. The CDR3 nucleotides read TGTGCCAGCAGTGTTAGCGGGAGGGCCGGAGAGACCCAGTACTTC.

This clonotype was detected only a few times. J is TRBJ2-1 and V is TRBV9; D is perhaps TRBD1 (6 bases). CDR1 and CDR2 from the germline V gene are SGDLS and YYNGEE. The CDR3 runs to 12 residues. V was shortened by 3 bases and J by 8 bases, with 9 bases between the two germline ends. The CDR3 sequence: CASSADSYEQFF. Here the CDR3 DNA reads TGTGCCAGCAGCGCGGACAGTTATGAGCAGTTCTTC.

This clonotype was seen many times. The chain carries TRBV12-3 or TRBV12-4 and TRBJ2-7; TRBD2 matches at 13 bases. The CDR3 is made up of 18 amino acids. J lost 3 bases, V lost 4 bases, and 12 bases had no gene match. This CDR3 reads CASSSLAGGPTTLYEQYF. CDR3 coding DNA: TGTGCCAGCAGTTCACTAGCGGGAGGGCCAACGACCCTCTACGAGCAGTACTTC.

This clonotype was detected a few times. The chain couples TRBV9 to TRBJ2-2, with D unclear. Germline V CDR1 and CDR2: SGDLS, YYNGEE. The CDR3 is made up of 15 amino acids. With 2 bases removed from V and 4 bases from J, the gap between germline ends came to 12 bases. This CDR3 reads CASSVLWEFTGELFF. The DNA of the CDR3 is TGTGCCAGCAGCGTCCTCTGGGAATTCACCGGGGAGCTGTTTTTT. Using reference TRBV9 and TRBJ2-2 for the parts outside the CDR3, the full variable domain is DSGVTQTPKHLITATGQRVTLRCSPRSGDLSVYWYQQSLDQGLQFLIQYYNGEERAKGNILERFSAQQFPDLHSELNLSSLELGDSALYFCASSVLWEFTGELFFGEGSRLTVL.

V gene TRBV20-1 combines with J gene TRBJ1-1, with D possibly being TRBD1 (5 bases). The CDR3 has 14 residues. The ends were cut back, 6 bases at V and 4 bases at J, with 18 bases in the middle. CDR1 DFQATT and CDR2 SNEGSKA come from the germline V gene (reference sequence). CDR3: CSAPDGGRATEAFF. DNA of the CDR3: TGCAGTGCCCCGGACGGGGGACGTGCCACTGAAGCTTTCTTT.

This clonotype was observed at least ten times. The chain uses TRBV12-5 and TRBJ2-1; D possibly corresponds to TRBD2 (7 bases). The CDR3 totals 16 residues. Per the germline V gene, CDR1 is LGHNT and CDR2 is FRNRAP. Trimming took off 7 bases at V and 10 bases at J, with 26 bases between the two ends. The CDR3 nucleotides are TGTGCTAGTGCGCCTTTTGGCGGGGGCCTTCTCCGGGAGCAGTTCTTC. It translates to CASAPFGGGLLREQFF. Full variable domain (missing parts from reference TRBV12-5 and TRBJ2-1): DARVTQTPRHKVTEMGQEVTMRCQPILGHNTVFWYRQTMMQGLELLAYFRNRAPLDDSGMPKDRFSAEMPDATLATLKIQPSEPRDSAVYFCASAPFGGGLLREQFFGPGTRLTVL.

This clonotype was recorded at least ten times. The chain links TRBV19 to TRBJ2-5; tentative D call: TRBD2 (5 bases). With 7 bases removed from V and 3 bases from J, the gap between germline ends came to 15 bases. Germline values: CDR1 LNHDA, CDR2 SQIVND (reference sequence). This CDR3 is 14 amino acids long. CDR3: CASTMTGFEETQYF. The CDR3 nucleotides read TGTGCCAGTACCATGACGGGATTTGAAGAGACCCAGTACTTC.

This clonotype came up many times. V gene TRBV29-1 combines with J gene TRBJ2-5; maybe TRBD2 (6 bases). Germline V gene sequence: CDR1 SQVTM, CDR2 ANQGSEA. The V gene lost 8 bases and the J gene lost 1 base, with 14 bases spanning the gap. CDR3 length equals 13 residues. CDR3 sequence: CSLTLGGQETQYF. The CDR3 DNA is TGCAGCCTAACCCTCGGGGGCCAAGAGACCCAGTACTTC.

This clonotype was detected many times. The chain couples TRBV7-9 to TRBJ2-2; D unclear. The CDR3 spans 13 residues. Germline lookup yields CDR1 SEHNR and CDR2 FQNEAQ (reference sequence). V lost 6 bases to trimming and J lost 3 bases, with 8 bases between them. In nucleotides, the CDR3 is TGTGCCAGCAGGGCACTCGACACCGGGGAGCTGTTTTTT. This translates into CASRALDTGELFF.

In this sample, this clonotype is medium-sized. V gene TRBV4-2 combines with J gene TRBJ2-7, with D possibly matching TRBD1 (5 bases). V was cut by 4 bases and J by 4 bases, with 11 bases left in between. Germline V CDR1 and CDR2: LGHNA, YNFKEQ. The CDR3 sequence is 13 residues long. CDR3 sequence (DNA): TGTGCCAGCAGCCGAGGACACTTTTACGAGCAGTACTTC. Amino acids: CASSRGHFYEQYF.